Each of the 18 T cell receptor beta chains below was sequenced from the same sample in a study of preoperative IRX-2 immunotherapy in early breast cancer. TCRdb's table, derived via immunoSEQ multiplex PCR, lists solely in-frame clones and lacks some. The table records about 3,300 clones, about three quarters of them present only once. Sample treatment: preoperative locoregional IRX-2 cytokine immunotherapy. This specimen was tumor tissue, taken before IRX-2 immunotherapy. The receptors were gathered from a human donor with breast cancer.

This clone has just one count. The chain has TRBV28 and TRBJ1-1; 9 bases align to TRBD1. Germline values: CDR1 MDHEN, CDR2 SYDVKM. The CDR3 consists of 16 residues. V was clipped by 4 bases and J by 5 bases; unmatched bases: 11. DNA for the CDR3: TGTGCCAGCAGTTCCCACAGGGGGCAAAGGGGGACTGAAGCTTTCTTT. This codes for CASSSHRGQRGTEAFF.

This clone appeared a few times. This chain joins TRBV6-8 and TRBJ2-5, with 9 nucleotides matching TRBD2. The length of the CDR3 is 14 residues. The J segment lost 5 bases and the V segment lost 6 bases, leaving 7 bases of the junction unmatched. Germline lookup yields CDR1 MNHGY and CDR2 SAAAGT. The CDR3 bases are TGTGCCAGCAGAAGGCGGGGGGGCCGGGAGACCCAGTACTTC. Translated: CASRRRGGRETQYF.

The chain has TRBV11-3 and TRBJ2-1; tentatively, D is TRBD2 (6 bases). The CDR3 runs 15 residues. V lost 3 bases to trimming and J lost 3 bases, with 12 bases between them. Germline V gene data show CDR1 as SGHNT and CDR2 as YENEEA. CDR3 coding DNA: TGTGCCAGCAGCTTCCTCCGGGGGAGCTACAATGAGCAGTTCTTC. Protein sequence: CASSFLRGSYNEQFF.

There are a few counts of this clone. V usage is TRBV5-3 and J usage is TRBJ2-1; unclear D gene. TRBV5-3 is an ORF for which the function is uncertain. The CDR3 has 15 residues. V was clipped by 1 base and J by 4 bases, with 12 bases between them. CDR3 amino acids: CARSLSAYGYNEQFF. The CDR3 DNA is TGTGCCAGAAGCTTGTCCGCTTACGGATACAATGAGCAGTTCTTC.

In DNA, the CDR3 is TGTGCCAGCTCACCGGATCCGGGACTCAGGCGGGAATCACCCCTCCACTTT. Amino acid sequence: CASSPDPGLRRESPLHF. The chain couples TRBV18 to TRBJ1-6, with D tentatively TRBD1 (5 bases). V shed 3 bases and J shed 10 bases, with 22 bases lying between them. Germline V lookup: CDR1 KGHSH, CDR2 LQKENI. This CDR3 comprises 17 residues.

The V call is TRBV6-8, the J call TRBJ2-2, with TRBD1 matching over 7 bases. The ends lost 0 bases at V and 0 bases at J; junction bases unmatched: 1. The CDR3 consists of 16 residues. Germline values: CDR1 MNHGY, CDR2 SAAAGT. As DNA, the CDR3 is TGTGCCAGCAGTTACTCCGGGACAGCGAACACCGGGGAGCTGTTTTTT. Translated: CASSYSGTANTGELFF.

This clone occurred a few times. Here the CDR3 DNA reads TGTGCCAGCAGCTCTGACAGATGGAACACTGAAGCTTTCTTT. Encoded protein: CASSSDRWNTEAFF. The chain employs TRBV11-3 and TRBJ1-1, with a tentative D call TRBD1 (5 bases). Trimming took off 4 bases at V and 1 base at J, with 10 bases between the two ends. CDR1 and CDR2 from the germline V gene are SGHNT and YENEEA. The CDR3 runs to 14 residues.

This chain uses TRBV23-1 with TRBJ2-5; TRBD2 is a possible D gene (6 bases). TRBV23-1 is annotated as an ORF whose role is uncertain. The ends were cut back, 6 bases at V and 4 bases at J, with 15 bases in the middle. The length of the CDR3 is 14 residues. The CDR3 nucleotides are TGCGCCAGCAGCCAACCGGGAGTTGCAGAGACCCAGTACTTC. Translated, it gives CASSQPGVAETQYF.

This clone is judged large. This chain connects TRBV11-3 to TRBJ2-2, with D perhaps TRBD2 (5 bases). The CDR3 sequence is 14 residues long. V gave up 5 bases and J gave up 6 bases, with 13 bases separating them. In germline, CDR1 is SGHNT, CDR2 YENEEA. CDR3 protein: CASSLETGAGELFF. The CDR3 DNA follows: TGTGCCAGCAGCCTCGAAACCGGGGCCGGGGAGCTGTTTTTT.

This clone was counted a few times. The rearrangement links TRBV18 to TRBJ1-1, with unresolved D. CDR1 and CDR2 (germline): KGHSH, LQKENI. The CDR3 is made up of 12 amino acids. The germline V and J ends were trimmed by 3 bases and 0 bases, with 2 bases remaining between them. The CDR3, as DNA: TGTGCCAGCTCACCCATGAACACTGAAGCTTTCTTT. This translates into CASSPMNTEAFF.

The V and J genes are TRBV6-8 and TRBJ1-2; no clear D. Deletions cut 7 bases from V and 0 bases from J, with 9 bases between. This CDR3 is 13 amino acids long. Germline CDR1 and CDR2: MNHGY and SAAAGT. The CDR3 DNA is TGTGCCAGCAAGGATCCTGCTAACTATGGCTACACCTTC. Protein product: CASKDPANYGYTF.

The chain recombines TRBV5-1 with TRBJ2-7; the match to TRBD1 covers 7 bases. Per the germline V gene, CDR1 is SGHRS and CDR2 is YFSETQ. The CDR3 covers 17 residues. The V segment lost 3 bases and the J segment 0 bases; nucleotides outside the gene matches: 12. CDR3 coding DNA: TGCGCCAGCAGCTGGCAGACAGGGTCCACATACTCCTACGAGCAGTACTTC. Translation: CASSWQTGSTYSYEQYF. The full variable domain, with the rest looked up from reference TRBV5-1 and TRBJ2-7, is KAGVTQTPRYLIKTRGQQVTLSCSPISGHRSVSWYQQTPGQGLQFLFEYFSETQRNKGNFPGRFSGRQFSNSRSEMNVSTLELGDSALYLCASSWQTGSTYSYEQYFGPGTRLTVT.

The chain links TRBV6-8 to TRBJ1-2; 7 bases line up with TRBD1. CDR1 and CDR2 (germline): MNHGY, SAAAGT. V lost 0 bases, J lost 8 bases, and 6 bases stayed unmatched. This CDR3 contains 14 residues. CDR3 in amino acids: CASSYSPRGSGYTF. CDR3 in DNA: TGTGCCAGCAGTTACTCACCCAGGGGGAGCGGCTACACCTTC.

This clone is deemed medium-sized (0.01 to 0.1%). Germline is not matched at one junction end, which may reflect a read error. V usage is TRBV6-1 and J usage is TRBJ2-7; D is uncertain. The V gene's germline CDR1 is MNHNS and CDR2 SASEGT. The CDR3 is made up of 13 amino acids. The CDR3 DNA reads as TGTGCCATCAGTGAAGACGTATCCTACGAGCAGTACTTC. Residues: CAISEDVSYEQYF.

This clone occurred once. The rearrangement links TRBV5-1 to TRBJ2-3; possibly TRBD2 for D (7 bases). V was clipped by 4 bases and J by 6 bases, with 24 bases between them. Germline CDR1 is SGHRS and CDR2 is YFSETQ. The CDR3 is 17 amino acids. CDR3 sequence: CASSPTVGGRVTDTQYF. CDR3 in DNA: TGCGCCAGCAGCCCGACGGTGGGGGGGCGCGTCACGGATACGCAGTATTTT.

This sequence joins TRBV19 and TRBJ1-2, with D possibly TRBD1 on 6 matching bases. CDR3 length equals 15 residues. Germline CDR1 and CDR2: LNHDA and SQIVND (reference sequence). Trimming removed 3 bases from V and 2 bases from J, with 13 bases in between. CDR3 loop: CASSILSTGNYGYTF. CDR3 nucleotides: TGTGCCAGTAGTATCCTCTCGACAGGCAACTATGGCTACACCTTC.

The CDR3 region has the DNA TGTGCCAGCAGCTTGGGTCGGGCCACAGATACGCAGTATTTT. Its protein is CASSLGRATDTQYF. The V and J genes are TRBV11-3 and TRBJ2-3; D remains unclear. The CDR3 loop spans 14 amino acids. Trimming shortened V by 3 bases and J by 2 bases, and 9 bases separated the two germline ends. Per germline, CDR1 SGHNT and CDR2 YENEEA.

The rearrangement joins TRBV9 to TRBJ2-1; D is unclear. From germline, CDR1 is SGDLS and CDR2 YYNGEE. V was cut by 6 bases and J by 6 bases, with 10 bases left in between. There are 12 residues in the CDR3. CDR3 DNA: TGTGCCAGCATGGTAGGGCCCAATGAGCAGTTCTTC. As protein: CASMVGPNEQFF.